One and the same sample provided the 8 T cell receptor beta chains below, sequenced in a study of T cells in Graves' hyperthyroidism and ophthalmopathy. Amplification targeted TCR beta CDR3 regions from RNA transcripts. Initially, a first-round RT-PCR of the TCR CDR3 employed the HTBI primer set. TCRdb used MiXCR to reprocess the multiplex PCR reads, holding one entry per CDR3 protein. Among around 240,000 distinct CDR3 sequences, approximately 16% were seen once, and the ten largest hold around 28%. The sample comprised blood. All receptors derive from a woman younger than 30 with Graves' ophthalmopathy.

CDR3 coding DNA: TGTGCCAGCAGCTCAGAGAAGGAAGTATCCACCTTC. The encoded protein is CASSSEKEVSTF. This chain connects TRBV7-9 to TRBJ1-2; D is unclear. This CDR3 comprises 12 residues. Germline-derived CDR1 and CDR2 are SEHNR and FQNEAQ (reference sequence). Deletions cut 4 bases from V and 13 bases from J, with 16 bases between.

This clonotype was picked up many times. V usage is TRBV6-1 and J usage is TRBJ1-1, with D unresolved. There are 14 residues in the CDR3. Trimming stripped 6 bases from V and 4 bases from J, with 15 bases between. The germline V gene encodes CDR1 MNHNS and CDR2 SASEGT. The CDR3 here is CASSRVRGSTEAFF. In nucleotides, the CDR3 is TGTGCCAGCAGCCGAGTGAGAGGGAGCACTGAAGCTTTCTTT.

The chain uses TRBV6-1 and TRBJ2-1; TRBD2 matches 8 bases. V dropped 2 bases and J dropped 8; count of bases not matched to a gene: 14. This CDR3 region has 17 residues. Germline V gene data show CDR1 as MNHNS and CDR2 as SASEGT. The CDR3 region is CASSEWWWTSYFHEQFF. In DNA, the CDR3 is TGTGCCAGCAGTGAATGGTGGTGGACTAGCTACTTCCATGAGCAGTTCTTC.

This clonotype turned up a few times. The chain recombines TRBV19 with TRBJ1-1; no definite D call. Germline loops: CDR1 LNHDA, CDR2 SQIVND (reference sequence). The CDR3 has 14 amino acids. The V end lost 3 bases, the J end lost 0 bases, and 8 bases lay between the germline ends. The CDR3 DNA reads as TGTGCCAGTAGTATGACCGAAGTGAACACTGAAGCTTTCTTT. As protein: CASSMTEVNTEAFF. The full variable domain, completed using reference TRBV19 and TRBJ1-1, is DGGITQSPKYLFRKEGQNVTLSCEQNLNHDAMYWYRQDPGQGLRLIYYSQIVNDFQKGDIAEGYSVSREKKESFPLTVTSAQKNPTAFYLCASSMTEVNTEAFFGQGTRLTVV.

This clonotype was detected many times. This sequence joins TRBV15 and TRBJ2-1; possibly TRBD2 for D (5 bases). In germline, CDR1 is LNHNV, CDR2 YYDKDF (reference sequence). The V gene lost 4 bases and the J gene lost 7 bases, with 8 bases spanning the gap. CDR3 size: 12 residues. CDR3 in DNA: TGTGCCACCAGCAAAACTAGGAATGAGCAGTTCTTC. Amino acid sequence: CATSKTRNEQFF.

This clonotype was detected a few times. A read error may be the cause here, since a much bigger clone is one base away. CDR3 amino acids: CASSSLGTSGRANTGELFF. The CDR3 region has the DNA TGTGCCAGCAGTTCATTGGGGACTAGCGGGAGAGCGAACACCGGGGAGCTGTTTTTT. The V call is TRBV2, the J call TRBJ2-2, with 14 bases matching TRBD2. J lost 0 bases, V lost 5 bases, and 8 bases had no gene match. There are 19 residues in the CDR3. The germline gives CDR1 SNHLY, CDR2 FYNNEI.

The chain combines TRBV7-2 with TRBJ2-5; 7 bases are a match to TRBD1. The V and J ends lost 4 bases and 6 bases, in that order; junction bases with no gene match: 11. The CDR3 sequence is 15 residues long. Germline CDR1 SGHTA, CDR2 FQGNSA. CDR3 nucleotides: TGTGCCAGCAGCTCGGAGGACAGGAGATGGCAGACCCAGTACTTC. Translation gives CASSSEDRRWQTQYF.

In this sample, this clonotype turned up many times. The chain recombines TRBV7-8 with TRBJ2-1; D might be TRBD1 (6 bases). CDR3 size: 12 residues. Germline V gives CDR1 SGHVS, CDR2 FQNEAQ. Trimming took 5 bases from V and 10 from J, leaving 12 bases between them. CDR3 loop: CASSTMTGEQFF. The CDR3 DNA sequence: TGTGCCAGCAGCACAATGACAGGCGAGCAGTTCTTC.